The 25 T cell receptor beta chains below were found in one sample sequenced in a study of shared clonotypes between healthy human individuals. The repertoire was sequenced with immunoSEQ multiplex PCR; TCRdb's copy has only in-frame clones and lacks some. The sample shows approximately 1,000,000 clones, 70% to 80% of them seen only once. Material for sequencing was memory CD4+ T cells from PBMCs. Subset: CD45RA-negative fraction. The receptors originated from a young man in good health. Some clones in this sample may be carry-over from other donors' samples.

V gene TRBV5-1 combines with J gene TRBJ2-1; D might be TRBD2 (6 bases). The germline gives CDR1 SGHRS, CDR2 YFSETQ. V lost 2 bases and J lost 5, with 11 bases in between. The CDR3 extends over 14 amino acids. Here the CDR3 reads CASSFGSVHNEQFF. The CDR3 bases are TGCGCCAGCAGCTTCGGGAGCGTCCACAATGAGCAGTTCTTC.

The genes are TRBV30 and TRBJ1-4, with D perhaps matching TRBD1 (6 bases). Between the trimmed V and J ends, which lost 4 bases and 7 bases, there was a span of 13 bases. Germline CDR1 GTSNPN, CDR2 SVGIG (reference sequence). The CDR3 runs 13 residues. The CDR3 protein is CAWNIGGGEKLFF. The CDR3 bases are TGTGCCTGGAATATCGGGGGCGGTGAAAAACTGTTTTTT.

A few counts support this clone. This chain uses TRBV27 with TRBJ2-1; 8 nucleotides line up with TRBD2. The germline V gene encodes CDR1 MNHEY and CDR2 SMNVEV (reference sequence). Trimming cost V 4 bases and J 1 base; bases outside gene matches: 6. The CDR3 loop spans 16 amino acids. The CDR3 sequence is CASSSPGGVSYNEQFF. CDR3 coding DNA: TGTGCCAGCAGTTCCCCGGGAGGGGTTTCCTACAATGAGCAGTTCTTC.

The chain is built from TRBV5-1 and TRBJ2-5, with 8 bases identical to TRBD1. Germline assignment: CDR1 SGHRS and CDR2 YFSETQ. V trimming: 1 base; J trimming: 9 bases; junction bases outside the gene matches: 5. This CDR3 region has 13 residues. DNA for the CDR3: TGCGCCAGCAGCTTGTCAGGGGGCGCGTCCCAGTACTTC. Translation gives CASSLSGGASQYF.

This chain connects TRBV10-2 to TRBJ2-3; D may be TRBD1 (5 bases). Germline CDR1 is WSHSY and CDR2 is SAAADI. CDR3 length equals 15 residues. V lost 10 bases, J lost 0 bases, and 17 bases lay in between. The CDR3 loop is CATRTRQQSTDTQYF. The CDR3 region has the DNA TGCGCCACCCGGACCCGACAGCAAAGCACAGATACGCAGTATTTT.

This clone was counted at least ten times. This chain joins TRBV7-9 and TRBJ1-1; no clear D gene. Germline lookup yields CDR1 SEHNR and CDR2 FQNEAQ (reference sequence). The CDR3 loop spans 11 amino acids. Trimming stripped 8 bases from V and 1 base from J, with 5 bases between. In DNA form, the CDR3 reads TGTGCCAGCGGAACGAACACTGAAGCTTTCTTT. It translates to CASGTNTEAFF.

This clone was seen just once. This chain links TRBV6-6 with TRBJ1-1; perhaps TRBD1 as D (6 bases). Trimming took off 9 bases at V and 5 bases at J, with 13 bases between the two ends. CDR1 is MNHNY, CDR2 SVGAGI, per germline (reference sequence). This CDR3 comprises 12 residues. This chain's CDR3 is CASAQGKTEAFF. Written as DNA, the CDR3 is TGTGCCAGTGCACAGGGTAAAACTGAAGCTTTCTTT.

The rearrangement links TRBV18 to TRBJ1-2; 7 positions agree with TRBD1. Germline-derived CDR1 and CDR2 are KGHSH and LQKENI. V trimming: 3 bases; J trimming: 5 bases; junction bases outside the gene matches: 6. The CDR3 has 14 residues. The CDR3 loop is CASSPTGQRYGYTF. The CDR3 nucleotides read TGTGCCAGCTCACCGACGGGACAGAGATATGGCTACACCTTC.

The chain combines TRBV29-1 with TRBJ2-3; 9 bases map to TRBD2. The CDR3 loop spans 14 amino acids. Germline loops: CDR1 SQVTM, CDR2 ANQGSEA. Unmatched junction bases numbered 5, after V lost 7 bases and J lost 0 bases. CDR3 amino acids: CSGKTSGSTDTQYF. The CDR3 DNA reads TGCAGCGGGAAGACTAGCGGAAGCACAGATACGCAGTATTTT.

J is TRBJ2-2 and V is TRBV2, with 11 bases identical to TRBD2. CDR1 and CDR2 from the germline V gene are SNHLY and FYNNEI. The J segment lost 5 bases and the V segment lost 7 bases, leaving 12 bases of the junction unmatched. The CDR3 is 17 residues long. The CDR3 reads CASTIAKTSGTTGELFF. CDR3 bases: TGTGCCAGCACCATAGCCAAGACTAGCGGGACAACCGGGGAGCTGTTTTTT.

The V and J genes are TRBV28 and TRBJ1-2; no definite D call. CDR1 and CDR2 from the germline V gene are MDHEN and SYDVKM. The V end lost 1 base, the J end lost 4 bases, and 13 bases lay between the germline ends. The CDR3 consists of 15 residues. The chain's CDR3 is CASSLSEGWGYGYTF. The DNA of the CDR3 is TGTGCCAGCAGTTTATCTGAAGGGTGGGGCTATGGCTACACCTTC.

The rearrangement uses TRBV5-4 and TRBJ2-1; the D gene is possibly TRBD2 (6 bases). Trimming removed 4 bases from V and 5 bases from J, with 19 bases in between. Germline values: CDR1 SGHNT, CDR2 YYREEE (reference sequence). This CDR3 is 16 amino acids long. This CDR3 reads CASSGRGEGRNNEQFF. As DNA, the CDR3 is TGTGCCAGCAGCGGGCGGGGTGAAGGTCGGAACAATGAGCAGTTCTTC. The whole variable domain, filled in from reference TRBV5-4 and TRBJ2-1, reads ETGVTQSPTHLIKTRGQQVTLRCSSQSGHNTVSWYQQALGQGPQFIFQYYREEENGRGNFPPRFSGLQFPNYSSELNVNALELDDSALYLCASSGRGEGRNNEQFFGPGTRLTVL.

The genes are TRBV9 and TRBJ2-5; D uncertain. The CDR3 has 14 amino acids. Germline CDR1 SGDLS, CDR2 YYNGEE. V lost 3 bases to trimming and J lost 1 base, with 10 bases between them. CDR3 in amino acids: CASSASAVQETQYF. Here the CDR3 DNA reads TGTGCCAGCAGCGCCTCAGCCGTCCAAGAGACCCAGTACTTC.

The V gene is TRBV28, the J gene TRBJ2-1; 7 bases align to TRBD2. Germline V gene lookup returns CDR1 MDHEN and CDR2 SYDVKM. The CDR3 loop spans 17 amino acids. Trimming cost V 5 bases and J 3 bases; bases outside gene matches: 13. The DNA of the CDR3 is TGTGCCAGCAGTCTCCCCTCGGGGGGAGGTTACTACAATGAGCAGTTCTTC. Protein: CASSLPSGGGYYNEQFF. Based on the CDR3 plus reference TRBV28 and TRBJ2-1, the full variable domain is DVKVTQSSRYLVKRTGEKVFLECVQDMDHENMFWYRQDPGLGLRLIYFSYDVKMKEKGDIPEGYSVSREKKERFSLILESASTNQTSMYLCASSLPSGGGYYNEQFFGPGTRLTVL.

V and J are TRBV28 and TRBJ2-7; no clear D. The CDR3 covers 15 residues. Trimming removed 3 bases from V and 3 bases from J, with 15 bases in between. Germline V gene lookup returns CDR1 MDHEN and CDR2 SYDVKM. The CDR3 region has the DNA TGTGCCAGCAGTTTCTCCGGGCCCACCGGCTACGAGCAGTACTTC. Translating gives CASSFSGPTGYEQYF.

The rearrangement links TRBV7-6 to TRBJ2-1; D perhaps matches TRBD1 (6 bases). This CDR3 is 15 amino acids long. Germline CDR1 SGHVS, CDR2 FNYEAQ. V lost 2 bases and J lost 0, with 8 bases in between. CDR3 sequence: CASSLRTVSYNEQFF. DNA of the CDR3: TGTGCCAGCAGCTTAAGGACAGTCTCCTACAATGAGCAGTTCTTC.

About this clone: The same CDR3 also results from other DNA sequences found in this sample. CDR3 sequence: CASSFGTGVSYEQYF. The CDR3 DNA reads as TGTGCCAGCAGCTTTGGGACAGGCGTCTCCTACGAGCAGTACTTC. This chain uses TRBV7-8 with TRBJ2-7; 8 bases are shared with TRBD1. Germline V gene data show CDR1 as SGHVS and CDR2 as FQNEAQ. Unmatched junction bases numbered 4, after V lost 3 bases and J lost 0 bases. There are 15 residues in the CDR3.

Here the CDR3 reads CASRPQRGTDTQYF. For the CDR3, the DNA is TGCGCCAGCAGGCCCCAGCGGGGCACAGATACGCAGTATTTT. V gene TRBV10-2 combines with J gene TRBJ2-3, with D tentatively TRBD2 (6 bases). This CDR3 contains 14 residues. The V and J ends lost 6 bases and 1 base respectively, with 11 bases between them. Germline V gene data show CDR1 as WSHSY and CDR2 as SAAADI.

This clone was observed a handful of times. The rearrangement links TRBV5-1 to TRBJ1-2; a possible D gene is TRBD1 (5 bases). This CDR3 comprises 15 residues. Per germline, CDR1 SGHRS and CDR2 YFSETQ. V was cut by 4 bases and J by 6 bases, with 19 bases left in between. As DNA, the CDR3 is TGCGCCAGCAGCCAGATAACCGGGGGAACCCATGGCTACACCTTC. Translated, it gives CASSQITGGTHGYTF.

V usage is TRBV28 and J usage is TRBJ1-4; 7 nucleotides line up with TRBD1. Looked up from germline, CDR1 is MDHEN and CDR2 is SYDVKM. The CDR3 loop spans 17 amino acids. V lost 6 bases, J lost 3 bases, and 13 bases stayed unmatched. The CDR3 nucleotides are TGTGCCAGCAGCCGTTGGGAGACAGGGATGGCTAATGAAAAACTGTTTTTT. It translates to CASSRWETGMANEKLFF.

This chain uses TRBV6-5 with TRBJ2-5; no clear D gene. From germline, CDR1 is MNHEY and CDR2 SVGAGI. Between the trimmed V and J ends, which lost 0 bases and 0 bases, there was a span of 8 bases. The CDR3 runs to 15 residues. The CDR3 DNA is TGTGCCAGCAGTTACTCGACCGGGTACCAAGAGACCCAGTACTTC. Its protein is CASSYSTGYQETQYF.

The CDR3 loop reads CASRRQGWQETQYF. CDR3 bases: TGCGCCAGCAGAAGACAGGGGTGGCAAGAGACCCAGTACTTC. The chain combines TRBV5-1 with TRBJ2-5; 8 bases fit TRBD1. V lost 5 bases, J lost 2 bases, and 5 bases stayed unmatched. Germline-derived CDR1 and CDR2 are SGHRS and YFSETQ. The CDR3 sequence is 14 residues long.

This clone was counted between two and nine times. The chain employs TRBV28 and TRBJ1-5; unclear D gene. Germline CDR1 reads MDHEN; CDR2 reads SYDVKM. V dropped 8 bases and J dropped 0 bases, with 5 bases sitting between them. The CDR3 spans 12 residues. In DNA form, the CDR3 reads TGTGCCAGCGGCCTTAGCAATCAGCCCCAGCATTTT. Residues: CASGLSNQPQHF.

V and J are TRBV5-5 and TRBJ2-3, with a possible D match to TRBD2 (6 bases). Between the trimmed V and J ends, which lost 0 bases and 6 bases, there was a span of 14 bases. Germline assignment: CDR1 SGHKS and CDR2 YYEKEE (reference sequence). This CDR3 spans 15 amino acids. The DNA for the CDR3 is TGTGCCAGCAGCTTGGCATCCCTGGGAGGCGATACGCAGTATTTT. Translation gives CASSLASLGGDTQYF.

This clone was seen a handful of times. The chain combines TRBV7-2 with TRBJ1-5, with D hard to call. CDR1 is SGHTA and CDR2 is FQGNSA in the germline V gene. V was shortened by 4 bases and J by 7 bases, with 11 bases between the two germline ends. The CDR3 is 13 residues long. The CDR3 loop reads CASSSTRGQPQHF. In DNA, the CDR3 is TGTGCCAGCAGCTCGACCCGCGGGCAGCCCCAGCATTTT.